This TCR beta chain is drawn from a study of blood T cell repertoires in COVID-19 (dated by TCRdb to about 2020). For the wider study: Samples covering the acute and convalescent phases of COVID-19 were provided by collaborators in the United States, Italy and Spain. The repertoires were made available in a free public database intended to serve as a resource for research on the immune response to SARS-CoV-2. The material from the prospective study consisted of cDNA or gDNA derived from T cells, B-cell-depleted T cells, or PBMCs. The samples were drawn from two sources: the first 160 participants of the ongoing ImmuneRACE study, and 950 to 1,500 subjects contributed by 6 global collaborators. Where HLA class I and class II types were available, the types were taken from metadata supplied by the sample provider, not from assay-based typing. Nearly every sample came with metadata listing a de-identified subject ID, COVID-19 status, age in years and sex. Deeply sampled blood TCRbeta repertoires from subjects exposed to, actively infected with, or recovered from COVID-19 were included in the dataset. Study-level results and caveats: Clinical and demographic metadata were provided uncurated, with the amount varying by source and participant.

Clipping removes 1 base from V and 0 bases from J, with 3 as the unmatched junction base count. As encoded in the germline V gene, CDR1 is SGHTA while CDR2 is FQGNSA. Its CDR3 holds 18 amino acids, cysteine through phenylalanine. The CDR3 DNA has 54 bases and is translated from base 1. Worth noting for this clone: Its binding antigen is unknown. Qualities for individual bases were not recorded, and no much larger clone is one base off.

TCRbeta CDR3 regions were amplified from genomic DNA by means of the immunoSEQ Assay, a bias-controlled multiplex PCR. The published analysis was carried out like this. The number of nucleated cells in each sample was estimated from the amplification of reference gene primers within the assay. To quantify the absolute abundance of each unique TCRbeta CDR3 rearrangement, sequence reads were collapsed and filtered. For each sample, productive Simpson clonality was calculated as the square root of Simpson's diversity index over productive rearrangements. TCRdb provides this immuneACCESS table in a form limited to in-frame rearrangements. Some clones are lacking; in checked studies, under half of them reflect an unresolved V gene, and why the rest are absent is not known. V, J and clone size were drawn from that table, and D and trimming were deduced from the DNA. The sample has some 110,000 clones on record, approximately 80% of them singletons. Over 35% of the sample goes to the ten largest clones.

Each collaborating institution followed its own protocols to collect whole blood in K2EDTA tubes. For TCRbeta analysis, collaborator samples were shipped as frozen whole blood, as isolated PBMCs, or as DNA extracted from either sample type. Sequenced material: peripheral blood. The receptor was derived from a man older than 75 with acute or convalescent COVID-19. Here the chain combines TRBV7-2 and TRBJ2-1; 13 central nucleotides agree with TRBD2. CDR3 protein: CASSLVGTSGASYNEQFF. The bases are TGTGCCAGCAGCTTAGTGGGGACTAGCGGGGCCTCCTACAATGAGCAGTTCTTC.